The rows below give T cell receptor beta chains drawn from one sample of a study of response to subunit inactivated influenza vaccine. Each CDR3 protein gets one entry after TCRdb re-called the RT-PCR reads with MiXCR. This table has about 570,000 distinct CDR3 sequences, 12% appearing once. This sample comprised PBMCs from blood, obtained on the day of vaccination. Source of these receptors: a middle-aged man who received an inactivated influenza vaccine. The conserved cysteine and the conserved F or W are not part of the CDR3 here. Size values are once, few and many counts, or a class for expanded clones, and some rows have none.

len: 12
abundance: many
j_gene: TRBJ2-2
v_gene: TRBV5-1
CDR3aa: ASSFSHKAGELF

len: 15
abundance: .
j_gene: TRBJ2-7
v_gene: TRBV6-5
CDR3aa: ASSYTNSGRGFYEQY

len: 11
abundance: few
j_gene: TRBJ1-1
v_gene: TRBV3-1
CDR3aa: ASRTDLNTEAF

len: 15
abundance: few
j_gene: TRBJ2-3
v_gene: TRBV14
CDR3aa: ASSGRWARASTDTQY

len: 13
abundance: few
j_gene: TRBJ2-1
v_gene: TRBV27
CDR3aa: ASSLSTSGGSEQF

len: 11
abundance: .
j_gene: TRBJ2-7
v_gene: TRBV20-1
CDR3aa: SATTGESYEQY

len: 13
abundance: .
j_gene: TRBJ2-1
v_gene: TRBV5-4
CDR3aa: ASSEQGAMHNEQF

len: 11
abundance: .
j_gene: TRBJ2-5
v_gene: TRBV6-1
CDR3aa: ASRSGGHETQY

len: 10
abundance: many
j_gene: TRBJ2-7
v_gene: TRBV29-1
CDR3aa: SVVQDSYEQY

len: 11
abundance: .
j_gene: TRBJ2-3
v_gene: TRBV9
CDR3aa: ASSAIGTDTQY

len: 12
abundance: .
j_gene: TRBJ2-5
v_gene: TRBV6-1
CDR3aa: ASSRPPGEGTQY

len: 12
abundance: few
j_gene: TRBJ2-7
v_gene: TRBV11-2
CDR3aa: ASSFRTGHYEQY

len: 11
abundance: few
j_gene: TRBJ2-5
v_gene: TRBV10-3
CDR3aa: AISGSAEETQY

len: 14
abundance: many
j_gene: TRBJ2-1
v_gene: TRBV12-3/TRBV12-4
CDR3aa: ASSPLRGQNNNEQF

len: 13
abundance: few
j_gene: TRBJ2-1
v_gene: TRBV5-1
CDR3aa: ASSRLGPEHNEQF

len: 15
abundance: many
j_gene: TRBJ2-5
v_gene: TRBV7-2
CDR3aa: ASSLRGSGTTQETQY

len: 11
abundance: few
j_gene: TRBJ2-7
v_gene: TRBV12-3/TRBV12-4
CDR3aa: ASRFNRGGEQY

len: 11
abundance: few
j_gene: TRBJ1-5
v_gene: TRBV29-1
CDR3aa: SVEEDMNQPQH

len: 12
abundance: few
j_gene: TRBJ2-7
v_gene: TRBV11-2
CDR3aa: ASRWDRASYEQY

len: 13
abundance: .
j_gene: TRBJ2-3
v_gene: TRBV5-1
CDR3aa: ASSRDSGGTDTQY

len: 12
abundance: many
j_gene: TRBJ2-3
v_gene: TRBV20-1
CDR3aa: SATLAGGTDTQY

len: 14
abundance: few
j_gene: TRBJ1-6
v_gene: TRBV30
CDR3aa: AWSRLPRGYNSPLH

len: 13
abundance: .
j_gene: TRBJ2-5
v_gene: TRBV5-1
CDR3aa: ASSLQVGQQETQY

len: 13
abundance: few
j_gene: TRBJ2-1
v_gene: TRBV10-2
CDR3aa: ASRGRAGGPNEQF

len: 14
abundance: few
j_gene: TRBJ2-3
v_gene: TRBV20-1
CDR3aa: SARDRPGARTDTQY

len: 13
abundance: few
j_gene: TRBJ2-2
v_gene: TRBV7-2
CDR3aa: ASSPHFANTGELF

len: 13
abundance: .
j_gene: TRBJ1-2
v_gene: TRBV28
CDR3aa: ASRPTDVANYGYT

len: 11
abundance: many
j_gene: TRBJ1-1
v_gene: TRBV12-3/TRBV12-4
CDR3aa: ASSLFFQERAF

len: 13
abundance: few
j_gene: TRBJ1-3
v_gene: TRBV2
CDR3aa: ASSRQANSGNTIY

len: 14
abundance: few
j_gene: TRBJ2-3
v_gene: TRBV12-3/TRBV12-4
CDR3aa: ASSLYVAGGPDTQY

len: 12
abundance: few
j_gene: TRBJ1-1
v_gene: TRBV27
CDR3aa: ASSLGQASTEAF

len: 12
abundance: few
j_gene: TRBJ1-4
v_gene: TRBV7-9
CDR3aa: ASSDTGVGEKLF

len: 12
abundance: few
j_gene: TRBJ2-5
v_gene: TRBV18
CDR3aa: ASSRTSSQETQY

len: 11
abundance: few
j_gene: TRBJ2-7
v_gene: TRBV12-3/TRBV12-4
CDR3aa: ASSEGDGYEQY

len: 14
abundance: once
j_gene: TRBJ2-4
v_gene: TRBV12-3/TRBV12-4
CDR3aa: ASSLVPGLAKNIQY

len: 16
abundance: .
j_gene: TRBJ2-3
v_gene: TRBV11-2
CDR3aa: ASSFGGTSGGHADTQY

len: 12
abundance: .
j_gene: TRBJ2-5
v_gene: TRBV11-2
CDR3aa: ASSPRQGGGDQY

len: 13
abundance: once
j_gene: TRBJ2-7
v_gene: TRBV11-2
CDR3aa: ASSLERGVAYEQY

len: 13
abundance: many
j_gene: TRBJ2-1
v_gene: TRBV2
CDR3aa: ASSRGQGAYNEQF

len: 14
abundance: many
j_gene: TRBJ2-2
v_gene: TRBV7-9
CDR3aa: ASSDYQGPDSGELF

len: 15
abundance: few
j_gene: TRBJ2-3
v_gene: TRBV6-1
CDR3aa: ASSLNLFSGSTDTQY

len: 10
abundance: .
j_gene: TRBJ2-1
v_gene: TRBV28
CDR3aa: ASSLYYNEQF

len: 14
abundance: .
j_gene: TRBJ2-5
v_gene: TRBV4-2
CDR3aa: ASSQADGAGEETQY

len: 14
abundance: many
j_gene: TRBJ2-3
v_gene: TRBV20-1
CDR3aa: SARTPQRGVRDTQY

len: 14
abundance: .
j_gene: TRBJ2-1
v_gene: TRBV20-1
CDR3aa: SATGAASGSNNEQF

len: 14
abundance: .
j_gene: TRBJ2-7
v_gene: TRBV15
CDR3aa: ATSRDQAGGGYEQY

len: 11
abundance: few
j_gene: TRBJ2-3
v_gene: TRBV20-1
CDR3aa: SARDRRTDTQY

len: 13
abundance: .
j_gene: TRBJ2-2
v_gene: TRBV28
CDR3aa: ASSFLLAGRGELF

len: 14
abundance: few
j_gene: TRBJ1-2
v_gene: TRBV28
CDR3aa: ASSPGQPSAIYGYT

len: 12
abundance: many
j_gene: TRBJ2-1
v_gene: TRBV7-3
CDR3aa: ASSLAGGNNEQF

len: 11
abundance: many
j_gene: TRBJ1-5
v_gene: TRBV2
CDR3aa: ASSQDRAQPQH